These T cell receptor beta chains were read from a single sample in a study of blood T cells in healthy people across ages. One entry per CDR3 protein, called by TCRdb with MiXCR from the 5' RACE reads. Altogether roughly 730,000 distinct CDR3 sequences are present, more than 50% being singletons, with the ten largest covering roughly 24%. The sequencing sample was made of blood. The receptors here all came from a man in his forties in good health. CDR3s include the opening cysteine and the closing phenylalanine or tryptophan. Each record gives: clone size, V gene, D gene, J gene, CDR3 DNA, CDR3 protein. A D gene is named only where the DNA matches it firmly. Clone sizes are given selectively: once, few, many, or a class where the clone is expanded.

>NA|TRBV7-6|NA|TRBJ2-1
TGTGCCAGCAGCTTAGTCATAGGGTATAACAATGAGCAGTTCTTC
CASSLVIGYNNEQFF
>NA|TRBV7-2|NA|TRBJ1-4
TGTGCCAGCGGCAGGACGGGACCAACTAATGAAAAACTGTTTTTT
CASGRTGPTNEKLFF
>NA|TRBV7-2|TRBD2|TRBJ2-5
TGTGCCAGCAGCACGAGGCGGGGGGAAGAGACCCAGTACTTC
CASSTRRGEETQYF
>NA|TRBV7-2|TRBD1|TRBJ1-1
TGTGCCAGCAGCTTAGTGACAGGGATAAACACTGAAGCTTTCTTT
CASSLVTGINTEAFF
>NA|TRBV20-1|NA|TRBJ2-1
TGCAGTGCGGCTCCGGGTGGGGCTCGAAGAGGATACAATGAGCAGTTCTTC
CSAAPGGARRGYNEQFF
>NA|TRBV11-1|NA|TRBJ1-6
TGTGCCAGCAGCTTGAGGGTAGGGGATTCACCCCTCCACTTT
CASSLRVGDSPLHF
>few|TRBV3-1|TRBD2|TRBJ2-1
TGTGCCAGCAGCCCTACTAGCGTCATGGGGTACAATGAGCAGTTCTTC
CASSPTSVMGYNEQFF
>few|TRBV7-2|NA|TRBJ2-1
TGTGCCAGCAGCTTATCAGGGGCCGATGCCTACAATGAGCAGTTCTTC
CASSLSGADAYNEQFF
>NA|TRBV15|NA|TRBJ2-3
TGTGCCACCAGCAGAGGTGAGACTAGAGCTACAGATACGCAGTATTTT
CATSRGETRATDTQYF
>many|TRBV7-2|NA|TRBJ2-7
TGTGCCAGCAGTCCCCGCGGTGGCTCCTACGAGCAGTACTTC
CASSPRGGSYEQYF
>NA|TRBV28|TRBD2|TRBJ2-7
TGTGCCAGCAGTCCTCCCGGCGGGAGGACCTACGAGCAGTACTTC
CASSPPGGRTYEQYF
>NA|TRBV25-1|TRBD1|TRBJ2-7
TGTGCCAGCAGTGCCCACGAACAGGGGGCAGGGTACGAGCAGTACTTC
CASSAHEQGAGYEQYF
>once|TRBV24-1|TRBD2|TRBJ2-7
TGTGCCACCAGTGGCCGGACTAGCCAAATCGCCGAGCAGTACTTC
CATSGRTSQIAEQYF
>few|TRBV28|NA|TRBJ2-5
TGTGCCAGCAGTTTATTCGGCCGATGGGGCGTCGCGGGGGAGACCCAGTACTTC
CASSLFGRWGVAGETQYF
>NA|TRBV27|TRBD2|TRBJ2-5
TGTACCAGCAGTTCCCTCTGGGACTACCGACGGGGGGAGACCCAGTACTTC
CTSSSLWDYRRGETQYF
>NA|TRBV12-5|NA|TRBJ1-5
TGTGCTAGTGGCTTACTCAGTAACAATCAGCCCCAGCATTTT
CASGLLSNNQPQHF
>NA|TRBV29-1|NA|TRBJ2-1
TGCAGCGCCCGTGATCTTATTGCGGACAATGAGCAGTTCTTC
CSARDLIADNEQFF
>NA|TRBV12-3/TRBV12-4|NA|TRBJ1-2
TGTGCCAGCAGGGGAGGACGGTCTAACTATGGCTACACCTTC
CASRGGRSNYGYTF
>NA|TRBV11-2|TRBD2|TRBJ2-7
TGTGCCAGCAGCCAGGGGCTAGCGGGGTCGAGCTCCTACGAGCAGTACTTC
CASSQGLAGSSSYEQYF
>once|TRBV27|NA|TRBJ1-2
TGTGCCAGCAGTTATCGGGGGGCCTATGGCTACACCTTC
CASSYRGAYGYTF
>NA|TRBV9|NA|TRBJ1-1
TGTGCCAGCAGCGTAGGGAAATTGTCAGGGCGCGGTCTTCGGAGGATAGGTGAAGCTTTCTTT
CASSVGKLSGRGLRRIGEAFF
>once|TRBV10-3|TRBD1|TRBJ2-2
TGTGCCACCCGGAATACAGGGGAGAAAGGACCCGGGGAGCTGTTTTTT
CATRNTGEKGPGELFF
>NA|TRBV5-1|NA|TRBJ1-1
TGCGCCAGCAGCTCCGGCCGACGGGAGAACACTGAAGCTTTCTTT
CASSSGRRENTEAFF
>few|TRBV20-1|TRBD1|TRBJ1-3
TGCAGTGCTAGAGGGCAATCCGGGACAGGCTCTGGAAACACCATATATTTT
CSARGQSGTGSGNTIYF
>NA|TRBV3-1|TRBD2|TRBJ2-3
TGTGCCAGCAGCCAAGAAGGTTTCCGCACTAGCGGGGGGGCAGATACGCAGTATTTT
CASSQEGFRTSGGADTQYF
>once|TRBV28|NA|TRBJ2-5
TGTGCCAGCAGTTTCGTGAGGGGTATACTCCAGACCCAGTACTTC
CASSFVRGILQTQYF
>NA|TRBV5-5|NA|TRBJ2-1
TGTGCCAGCAGCCCGTCGTTCCCTTATGAGCAGTTCTTC
CASSPSFPYEQFF
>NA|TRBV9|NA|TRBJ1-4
TGTGCCAGCAGCGGAGACGACCATAGAAAACTGTTTTTT
CASSGDDHRKLFF
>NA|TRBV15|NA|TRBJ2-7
TGTGCCACCAGCAGAGACGGGAGTTTCAACGAGCAGTACTTC
CATSRDGSFNEQYF
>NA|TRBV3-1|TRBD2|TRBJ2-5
TGTGCCAGCAGCCAAGAAATGATAGGACTAGCTCAAGGGACCCAGTACTTC
CASSQEMIGLAQGTQYF
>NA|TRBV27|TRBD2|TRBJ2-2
TGTGCCAGCAGTTTATCGAGGGGAGGGTGGACGGGAGTGAACACCGGGGAGCTGTTTTTT
CASSLSRGGWTGVNTGELFF
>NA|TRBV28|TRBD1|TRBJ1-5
TGTGCCAGCAGCAGTCAACAGGGGGTACAGCCCCAGCATTTT
CASSSQQGVQPQHF
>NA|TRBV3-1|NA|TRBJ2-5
TGTGCCAGCAGCCCTATCCGGAGGGAGACCCAGTACTTC
CASSPIRRETQYF
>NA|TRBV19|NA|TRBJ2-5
TGTGCCAGTAGTATTACAGGGAGGGAGACCCAGTACTTC
CASSITGRETQYF
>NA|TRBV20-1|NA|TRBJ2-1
TGCAGTGCTAGAAGCTCCGGGGGCCCTGGAGAGACCCAGTTCTTC
CSARSSGGPGETQFF
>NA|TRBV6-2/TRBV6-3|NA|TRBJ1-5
TGTGCCAGTCAGACGAGCAATCAGCCCCAGCATTTT
CASQTSNQPQHF
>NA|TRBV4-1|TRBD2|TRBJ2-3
TGCGCCAGCAGCCAATTCACTAGCGTCGCAATCGGCACGCAGTATTTT
CASSQFTSVAIGTQYF
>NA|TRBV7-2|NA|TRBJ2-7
TGTGCCAGCACCCATGCCGGGGCTTTCTTTTCGATTGAGCAGTACTTC
CASTHAGAFFSIEQYF
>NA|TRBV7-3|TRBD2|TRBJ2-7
TGTGCCAGCAGCTTATTTGCGGGAGTGAGTTGGGAGCAGTACTTC
CASSLFAGVSWEQYF
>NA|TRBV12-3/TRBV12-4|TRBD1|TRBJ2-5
TGTGCCAGCAGGATCGGGACAGGGAGTGAGAAGACCCAGTACTTC
CASRIGTGSEKTQYF
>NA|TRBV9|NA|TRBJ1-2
TGTGCCAGCAGCCCCATAAGGGGCCAGGGGTATGGCTACACCTTC
CASSPIRGQGYGYTF
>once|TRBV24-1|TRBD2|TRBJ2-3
TGTGCCACCAGTTCAGCGGGAGTTTCTAGAGATACGCAGTATTTT
CATSSAGVSRDTQYF
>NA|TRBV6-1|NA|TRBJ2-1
TGTGCCAGCAGTACGCATCCCAATGAGCAGTTCTTC
CASSTHPNEQFF
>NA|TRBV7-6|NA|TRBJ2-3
TGTGCCAGCAGCTTAGTACAACAGTCAGGTACAGATACGCAGTATTTT
CASSLVQQSGTDTQYF
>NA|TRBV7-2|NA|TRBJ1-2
TGTGCCAGCAGCCCCCCTCGGGGGTTGAGTGGCTACACCTTC
CASSPPRGLSGYTF
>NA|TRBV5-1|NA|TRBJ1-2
TGCGCCAGCAGCTTCGGAGGCAGTTCCTATGGCTACACCTTC
CASSFGGSSYGYTF
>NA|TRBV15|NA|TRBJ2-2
TGTGCCACCAGCAGAGGATCGACTTCCACCGGGGAGCTGTTTTTT
CATSRGSTSTGELFF
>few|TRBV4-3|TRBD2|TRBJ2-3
TGCGCCAGCAGCCAAGAAATCTCTAGCGGGCTCACAGATACGCAGTATTTT
CASSQEISSGLTDTQYF
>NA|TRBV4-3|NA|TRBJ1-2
TGCGCCAGCAGCCAAGATAAATCTATAGGGGGGAACTATGGCTACACCTTC
CASSQDKSIGGNYGYTF
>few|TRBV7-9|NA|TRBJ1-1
TGTGCCAGCAGATACGACAGTTCGAACACTGAAGCTTTCTTT
CASRYDSSNTEAFF
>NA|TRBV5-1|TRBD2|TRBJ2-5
TGCGCCAGCAGCCCGATTACGGGACTAGGGGGAGAGACCCAGTACTTC
CASSPITGLGGETQYF
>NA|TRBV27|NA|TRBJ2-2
TGTGCCAGCACCGTATCGGGGTACACCGGGGAGCTGTTTTTT
CASTVSGYTGELFF
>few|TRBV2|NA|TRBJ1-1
TGTGCCAGCAGTGTATGGGGATTCAACACTGAAGCTTTCTTT
CASSVWGFNTEAFF
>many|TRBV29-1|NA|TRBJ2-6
TGCAGCGCAGGGAACAGGGATCCTGGGGCCAACGTCCTGACTTTC
CSAGNRDPGANVLTF
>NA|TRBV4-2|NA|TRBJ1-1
TGTGCCAGCAGCCAGCGGGTTCTGAACACTGAAGCTTTCTTT
CASSQRVLNTEAFF
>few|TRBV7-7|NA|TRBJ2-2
TGTGCTAGCAGCTTAGACAACTTTCAGAACACCGGGGAGCTGTTTTTT
CASSLDNFQNTGELFF
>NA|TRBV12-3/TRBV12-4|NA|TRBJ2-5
TGTGCCAGCAGCCTCCGAGAGGGAGCCCAAGAGACCCAGTACTTC
CASSLREGAQETQYF
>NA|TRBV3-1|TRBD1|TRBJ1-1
TGTGCCAGCAGCCAGACGAGACAGGGGGCGACTTTCTTT
CASSQTRQGATFF
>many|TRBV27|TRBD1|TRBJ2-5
TGTGCCAGCAGCTTATCAGGGGGCAGCGAGACCCAGTACTTC
CASSLSGGSETQYF